The 32 T cell receptor beta chains below all came from one sample that was sequenced in a study of blood T cell repertoires in COVID-19 (dated by TCRdb to the early 2020s). The library was generated by the immunoSEQ multiplex PCR assay. This is the immuneACCESS table as TCRdb keeps it, with only in-frame sequences that have V and J called. A part of the clones is gone; compared with another copy, unresolved V genes explain less than half, and the rest is unexplained. The sample yields some 250,000 clones; approximately 83% were counted once. The ten largest account for approximately 2% of the sample. Specimen: peripheral blood. These receptors all stem from a man under 40 who had recovered from COVID-19.

The V call is TRBV5-1, the J call TRBJ2-5, with 7 bases that match TRBD1. From germline, CDR1 is SGHRS and CDR2 YFSETQ. With 0 bases clipped from V and 13 bases from J, the junction kept 12 bases outside the gene matches. The CDR3 has 14 amino acids. The CDR3 sequence is CASSLETGVASPYF. The DNA for the CDR3 is TGCGCCAGCAGCTTGGAAACAGGGGTTGCGTCCCCGTACTTC. Based on the CDR3 plus reference TRBV5-1 and TRBJ2-5, the full variable domain is KAGVTQTPRYLIKTRGQQVTLSCSPISGHRSVSWYQQTPGQGLQFLFEYFSETQRNKGNFPGRFSGRQFSNSRSEMNVSTLELGDSALYLCASSLETGVASPYFGPGTRLLVL.

The chain links TRBV19 to TRBJ1-6, with D unclear. This CDR3 comprises 15 residues. The germline V gene encodes CDR1 LNHDA and CDR2 SQIVND (reference sequence). V dropped 5 bases and J dropped 3 bases, with 11 bases sitting between them. Here the CDR3 DNA reads TGTGCCAGTAGTGTAGGCGCGGTCTATAATTCACCCCTCCACTTT. It encodes CASSVGAVYNSPLHF.

This sequence joins TRBV10-3 and TRBJ1-6; 8 nucleotides agree with TRBD1. The ends lost 0 bases at V and 9 bases at J; junction bases unmatched: 7. CDR1 is ENHRY and CDR2 is SYGVKD in the germline V gene. This CDR3 region has 16 residues. This chain's CDR3 is CAISESAGGAISPLHF. The CDR3 DNA sequence: TGTGCCATCAGTGAGTCAGCAGGGGGCGCAATTTCACCCCTCCACTTT.

This clone came up once. CDR3 sequence (DNA): TGTGCCAGTAGTAATTTGAGGCAGCCCCAGCATTTT. It yields the protein CASSNLRQPQHF. The gene calls are TRBV19 and TRBJ1-5; D is unresolved. V was clipped by 4 bases and J by 7 bases, with 8 bases between them. Germline-derived CDR1 and CDR2 are LNHDA and SQIVND (reference sequence). This CDR3 has 12 residues.

The CDR3 sequence is CASSDHSSTDTQYF. DNA for the CDR3: TGCGCCAGCAGCGATCACTCGAGCACAGATACGCAGTATTTT. The V gene is TRBV10-2, the J gene TRBJ2-3; D not resolved. Trimming pared 6 bases from V and 0 bases from J, leaving 10 bases between. Looked up from germline, CDR1 is WSHSY and CDR2 is SAAADI. The CDR3 is made up of 14 amino acids.

This rearrangement joins TRBV28 to TRBJ2-3, with TRBD1 matching over 7 bases. Germline V gives CDR1 MDHEN, CDR2 SYDVKM. The J segment lost 8 bases and the V segment lost 6 bases, leaving 8 bases of the junction unmatched. This CDR3 has 13 amino acids. CDR3: CASSYNRGRTQYF. The CDR3 nucleotides read TGTGCCAGCAGCTACAACAGGGGACGTACGCAGTATTTT. The full variable domain, with the rest looked up from reference TRBV28 and TRBJ2-3, is DVKVTQSSRYLVKRTGEKVFLECVQDMDHENMFWYRQDPGLGLRLIYFSYDVKMKEKGDIPEGYSVSREKKERFSLILESASTNQTSMYLCASSYNRGRTQYFGPGTRLTVL.

V usage is TRBV4-1 and J usage is TRBJ1-5; 7 bases match TRBD1. This CDR3 contains 18 residues. The germline V gene has CDR1 MGHRA and CDR2 YSYEKL. V shed 4 bases and J 2 bases; nucleotides not matched to a gene: 14. CDR3 region: CASSPHKGKDRGNQPQHF. In DNA form, the CDR3 reads TGCGCCAGCAGCCCACATAAAGGCAAAGACAGGGGCAATCAGCCCCAGCATTTT.

This clone showed up just a few times. V and J are TRBV2 and TRBJ2-7; TRBD2 agrees at 7 bases. V was clipped by 11 bases and J by 1 base; unmatched bases: 8. The CDR3 consists of 13 residues. CDR1 and CDR2 from the germline V gene are SNHLY and FYNNEI. CDR3 in DNA: TGTGCCGGCCAAACGGGGGGTTCCTACGAGCAGTACTTC. Translated, it gives CAGQTGGSYEQYF.

The chain carries TRBV7-2 and TRBJ2-7; TRBD1 agrees at 7 bases. CDR1 is SGHTA, CDR2 FQGNSA, per germline. This CDR3 is 14 amino acids long. The ends lost 4 bases at V and 6 bases at J; junction bases unmatched: 9. In DNA form, the CDR3 reads TGTGCCAGCAGCTCCGACAGGGAAGCTCTCGAGCAGTACTTC. It codes for CASSSDREALEQYF.

The chain joins TRBV5-4 to TRBJ2-3; D is possibly TRBD2 (5 bases). This CDR3 region has 16 residues. The germline V gene encodes CDR1 SGHNT and CDR2 YYREEE (reference sequence). Trimming stripped 0 bases from V and 3 bases from J, with 14 bases between. CDR3 residues: CASSLARTLPTDTQYF. CDR3 DNA: TGTGCCAGCAGCTTGGCTCGGACTCTACCAACAGATACGCAGTATTTT.

This clone was counted between two and nine times. The V call is TRBV12-3 or TRBV12-4, the J call TRBJ1-5; a possible D gene is TRBD1 (5 bases). Trimming pared 8 bases from V and 5 bases from J, leaving 13 bases between. The CDR3 is 13 amino acids. CDR3 nucleotides: TGTGCCAGCGGGAGCGGGGGGGATCAGCCCCAGCATTTT. Translating gives CASGSGGDQPQHF.

The V and J genes are TRBV19 and TRBJ1-1; TRBD1 might be the D (5 bases). The CDR3 has 13 amino acids. CDR1 and CDR2 from the germline V gene are LNHDA and SQIVND (reference sequence). Trimming took off 3 bases at V and 10 bases at J, with 15 bases between the two ends. Here the CDR3 DNA reads TGTGCCAGTAGTATGGGGCAGGCCTCTCCAGCTTTCTTT. This translates into CASSMGQASPAFF.

The J gene is TRBJ2-1, the V gene TRBV12-1; the listed D gene, TRBD1, was not tested against the DNA. TRBV12-1 is a known pseudogene. The CDR3 consists of 16 residues. The CDR3, as DNA: TGTGCCAGCAGCTCCCTGGCCTGCACGATGATCAATGAGCAGTTCTTC. The encoded protein is CASSSLACTMINEQFF.

The chain couples TRBV28 to TRBJ2-2; a possible D gene is TRBD2 (6 bases). Germline V gene lookup returns CDR1 MDHEN and CDR2 SYDVKM. CDR3 size: 13 residues. V gave up 5 bases and J gave up 7 bases, with 11 bases separating them. CDR3 DNA: TGTGCCAGCAGTCTCACCGGGGGCGGGGAGCTGTTTTTT. Protein sequence: CASSLTGGGELFF.

The CDR3 DNA follows: TGTGCCAGCAGCTTGCCCGGGGGCGAGCAGTACGTC. Its protein is CASSLPGGEQYV. V gene TRBV11-2 combines with J gene TRBJ2-7, with TRBD2 as a possible D gene (6 bases). This CDR3 region has 12 residues. Germline-derived CDR1 and CDR2 are SGHAT and FQNNGV. V lost 3 bases and J lost 6, with 9 bases in between.

J is TRBJ2-2 and V is TRBV15; 7 positions match TRBD2. The CDR3 length is 16 residues. CDR1 is LNHNV, CDR2 YYDKDF, per germline (reference sequence). V lost 0 bases to trimming and J lost 3 bases; unmatched junction nucleotides: 4. The CDR3 loop reads CATSRDIGGYTGELFF. The CDR3 DNA is TGTGCCACCAGCAGAGATATCGGGGGGTACACCGGGGAGCTGTTTTTT. The complete variable domain, with remaining parts taken from reference TRBV15 and TRBJ2-2, reads DAMVIQNPRYQVTQFGKPVTLSCSQTLNHNVMYWYQQKSSQAPKLLFHYYDKDFNNEADTPDNFQSRRPNTSFCFLDIRSPGLGDTAMYLCATSRDIGGYTGELFFGEGSRLTVL.

V is TRBV5-6 and J is TRBJ1-1; D gene unclear. The V gene's germline CDR1 is SGHDT and CDR2 YYEEEE. Trimming took 4 bases from V and 1 from J, leaving 11 bases between them. The CDR3 contains 14 residues. The CDR3 sequence is CASSGTEANTEAFF. CDR3 nucleotides: TGTGCCAGCAGCGGAACCGAGGCGAACACTGAAGCTTTCTTT.

The CDR3 DNA reads TGCGCCAGCAGTGGAGTGGGTAGCGGGGAAGAGACCCAGTACTTC. Its protein is CASSGVGSGEETQYF. V gene TRBV5-1 combines with J gene TRBJ2-5; 8 nucleotides match TRBD2. CDR3 size: 15 residues. Per germline, CDR1 SGHRS and CDR2 YFSETQ. V was clipped by 5 bases and J by 3 bases; unmatched bases: 9. The variable domain in full, completed from reference TRBV5-1 and TRBJ2-5, reads KAGVTQTPRYLIKTRGQQVTLSCSPISGHRSVSWYQQTPGQGLQFLFEYFSETQRNKGNFPGRFSGRQFSNSRSEMNVSTLELGDSALYLCASSGVGSGEETQYFGPGTRLLVL.

V gene TRBV5-5 combines with J gene TRBJ1-1, with 7 bases fitting TRBD1. The CDR3 is 16 amino acids. V lost 4 bases and J lost 0; bases outside the gene matches: 9. Germline CDR1 is SGHKS and CDR2 is YYEKEE (reference sequence). The CDR3 nucleotides read TGTGCCAGCAGCCCGGCACAGGGGACTCTGAACACTGAAGCTTTCTTT. This sequence encodes CASSPAQGTLNTEAFF.

The chain has TRBV27 and TRBJ1-2; D not resolved. Trimming pared 4 bases from V and 4 bases from J, leaving 16 bases between. Germline V lookup: CDR1 MNHEY, CDR2 SMNVEV (reference sequence). CDR3 length: 15 amino acids. The CDR3 DNA reads as TGTGCCAGCAGTTCCCCCACTACAAAAAGCTATGGCTACACCTTC. This encodes CASSSPTTKSYGYTF.

This chain connects TRBV28 to TRBJ2-2, with 10 bases matching TRBD1. Trimming removed 9 bases from V and 3 bases from J; junction bases left unmatched: 1. From germline, CDR1 is MDHEN and CDR2 SYDVKM. CDR3 length equals 13 residues. The CDR3 DNA sequence: TGTGCCAGTGGACAGGGGGACACCGGGGAGCTGTTTTTT. As protein: CASGQGDTGELFF.

The chain joins TRBV2 to TRBJ2-5, with TRBD1 as a possible D gene (6 bases). The germline V and J ends were trimmed by 3 bases and 7 bases, with 18 bases remaining between them. Germline V lookup: CDR1 SNHLY, CDR2 FYNNEI. This CDR3 comprises 15 residues. Written as DNA, the CDR3 is TGTGCCAGCAGTGAGGGTGGGGGCTCACGGGGGACCCAGTACTTC. Residues: CASSEGGGSRGTQYF.

This clone was detected only a few times. The rearrangement joins TRBV14 to TRBJ2-2; D ambiguous. The CDR3 runs 15 residues. Germline assignment: CDR1 SGHDN and CDR2 FVKESK. Trimming shortened V by 5 bases and J by 4 bases, and 14 bases separated the two germline ends. Here the CDR3 reads CASSSTNKPTGELFF. CDR3 in DNA: TGTGCCAGCAGCTCTACTAACAAACCCACCGGGGAGCTGTTTTTT.

This clone turned up a few times. This chain connects TRBV28 to TRBJ1-6; D unresolved. The CDR3 is made up of 15 amino acids. V was trimmed by 5 bases and J by 5 bases, leaving 13 bases between them. In germline, CDR1 is MDHEN, CDR2 SYDVKM. The CDR3 coding sequence is TGTGCCAGCAGTCAACTAGACGGGAATAATTCACCCCTCCACTTT. Protein sequence: CASSQLDGNNSPLHF.

The chain joins TRBV11-3 to TRBJ2-5, with D hard to call. The CDR3 spans 14 residues. Between the trimmed V and J ends, which lost 3 bases and 2 bases, there was a span of 10 bases. Germline loops: CDR1 SGHNT, CDR2 YENEEA. CDR3 sequence reads: CASSFFGLQETQYF. The CDR3, as DNA: TGTGCCAGCAGCTTTTTCGGTTTGCAAGAGACCCAGTACTTC.

The chain has TRBV2 and TRBJ1-1; D not resolved. Trimming left V 6 bases short and J 7 bases short, with 9 bases between. The length of the CDR3 is 11 residues. Germline-derived CDR1 and CDR2 are SNHLY and FYNNEI. DNA of the CDR3: TGTGCCAGCAGATCAGGAGGTGAAGCTTTCTTT. Protein: CASRSGGEAFF.

The chain recombines TRBV7-3 with TRBJ2-7; TRBD2 might be the D (6 bases). V was clipped by 11 bases and J by 7 bases, with 21 bases between them. The CDR3 length is 13 residues. Germline V CDR1 and CDR2: SGHTA, FQGTGA. The CDR3 bases are TGTGCCCCCCATCCGGGACTTGTCCAGGAGCAGTACGTC. It specifies CAPHPGLVQEQYV.

J is TRBJ1-5 and V is TRBV19, with unresolved D. Per the germline V gene, CDR1 is LNHDA and CDR2 is SQIVND (reference sequence). The CDR3 has 12 residues. Trimming took 3 bases from V and 7 from J, leaving 7 bases between them. CDR3 nucleotide sequence: TGTGCCAGTAGTATCGGCGGACAGCCCCAGCATTTT. Its translation: CASSIGGQPQHF. Filled out from reference TRBV19 and TRBJ1-5, the complete variable domain reads DGGITQSPKYLFRKEGQNVTLSCEQNLNHDAMYWYRQDPGQGLRLIYYSQIVNDFQKGDIAEGYSVSREKKESFPLTVTSAQKNPTAFYLCASSIGGQPQHFGDGTRLSIL.

V usage is TRBV2 and J usage is TRBJ2-7; the D is unclear. V was clipped by 7 bases and J by 2 bases, with 6 bases between them. This CDR3 has 11 amino acids. CDR1 is SNHLY and CDR2 is FYNNEI in the germline V gene. CDR3 DNA sequence: TGTGCCAGCACAGGCACCTACGAGCAGTACTTC. Its protein product is CASTGTYEQYF.

The chain is built from TRBV3-1 (or the pseudogene TRBV3-2) and TRBJ1-6, with D perhaps matching TRBD1 (6 bases). Germline V lookup: CDR1 LGHDT, CDR2 YNNKEL (reference sequence). The germline V and J ends were trimmed by 2 bases and 7 bases, with 12 bases remaining between them. This CDR3 region has 15 residues. CDR3 DNA sequence: TGTGCCAGCAGCCAAATGGGGACAAGCAATTCACCCCTCCACTTT. Its protein is CASSQMGTSNSPLHF.

This chain uses TRBV7-8 with TRBJ1-4, with 7 bases aligning to TRBD1. The J segment lost 4 bases and the V segment lost 6 bases, leaving 11 bases of the junction unmatched. The CDR3 loop spans 16 amino acids. CDR1 and CDR2 from the germline V gene are SGHVS and FQNEAQ. CDR3 amino acids: CASRTGTAGGNEKLFF. The CDR3 DNA reads as TGTGCCAGCAGAACAGGAACGGCAGGGGGTAATGAAAAACTGTTTTTT.

The rearrangement joins TRBV5-6 to TRBJ2-4; tentatively, D is TRBD1 (5 bases). Germline V gene data show CDR1 as SGHDT and CDR2 as YYEEEE. V lost 2 bases to trimming and J lost 0 bases, with 9 bases between them. The CDR3 is made up of 15 amino acids. This CDR3 reads CASSFQGLAKNIQYF. CDR3 nucleotides: TGTGCCAGCAGCTTTCAGGGATTAGCCAAAAACATTCAGTACTTC.